A selection of T cell receptor beta chains follows, all from one sample in a study of beta chain features in type 1 diabetes. The repertoire was sequenced with immunoSEQ multiplex PCR; TCRdb's copy has only in-frame clones and lacks some. The data show 140,000 to 150,000 clones, roughly 50% seen once. Sequencing input: Tregs from blood. These receptors were obtained from a man between 18 and 35 years old in good health. CDR3s include the opening cysteine and the closing phenylalanine or tryptophan. The order of the fields is CDR3 protein, CDR3 DNA, clone size, V gene, D gene, CDR3 length, J gene. D genes are given only for firm matches. Rows give clone size only sometimes, using once, few, many, or a class for an expanded clone.

cdr3_aa: CSARDWATF
cdr3_nt: TGCAGTGCTAGGGACTGGGCCACCTTC
clone_size: -
v_call: TRBV20-1
d_call: -
cdr3_length: 9
j_call: TRBJ1-2

cdr3_aa: CASSLGRGSYEQYF
cdr3_nt: TGTGCCAGCAGCTTAGGCCGAGGCTCCTACGAGCAGTACTTC
clone_size: few
v_call: TRBV13
d_call: -
cdr3_length: 14
j_call: TRBJ2-7

cdr3_aa: CASSFGFLNEQYF
cdr3_nt: TGTGCCAGCAGCTTCGGTTTCCTCAACGAGCAGTACTTC
clone_size: -
v_call: TRBV7-9
d_call: -
cdr3_length: 13
j_call: TRBJ2-7

cdr3_aa: CASLRTGDRYEQYF
cdr3_nt: TGTGCCAGCCTCCGGACAGGGGATCGCTACGAGCAGTACTTC
clone_size: few
v_call: TRBV14
d_call: TRBD1
cdr3_length: 14
j_call: TRBJ2-7

cdr3_aa: CASSLVQGQDYEQYF
cdr3_nt: TGTGCCAGCTCACTCGTACAGGGGCAAGACTACGAGCAGTACTTC
clone_size: -
v_call: TRBV18
d_call: TRBD1
cdr3_length: 15
j_call: TRBJ2-7

cdr3_aa: CASLLGGGSTEAFF
cdr3_nt: TGTGCCAGCCTGTTGGGGGGAGGGTCGACTGAAGCTTTCTTT
clone_size: -
v_call: TRBV7-9
d_call: -
cdr3_length: 14
j_call: TRBJ1-1

cdr3_aa: CASSLGLEGRNYGYTF
cdr3_nt: TGTGCCAGCAGCTTAGGATTGGAGGGAAGAAACTATGGCTACACCTTC
clone_size: -
v_call: TRBV7-9
d_call: -
cdr3_length: 16
j_call: TRBJ1-2

cdr3_aa: CASSFPGGLSYEQYF
cdr3_nt: TGTGCCAGCAGTTTCCCAGGGGGCCTTTCCTACGAGCAGTACTTC
clone_size: few
v_call: TRBV28
d_call: TRBD1
cdr3_length: 15
j_call: TRBJ2-7

cdr3_aa: CSVASPDRIGTENEKLFF
cdr3_nt: TGCAGCGTTGCTTCACCCGATAGGATCGGGACAGAGAATGAAAAACTGTTTTTT
clone_size: few
v_call: TRBV29-1
d_call: TRBD1
cdr3_length: 18
j_call: TRBJ1-4

cdr3_aa: CASSLTGGPYEQYF
cdr3_nt: TGTGCCAGCAGCTTGACAGGGGGGCCCTACGAGCAGTACTTC
clone_size: few
v_call: TRBV6-1
d_call: TRBD1
cdr3_length: 14
j_call: TRBJ2-7

cdr3_aa: CASSVQPTYEQYF
cdr3_nt: TGTGCCAGCAGCGTACAGCCTACCTACGAGCAGTACTTC
clone_size: few
v_call: TRBV6-1
d_call: -
cdr3_length: 13
j_call: TRBJ2-7

cdr3_aa: CASRNLMPPGNEQFF
cdr3_nt: TGTGCCAGCAGAAACCTTATGCCCCCGGGGAATGAGCAGTTCTTC
clone_size: -
v_call: TRBV28
d_call: -
cdr3_length: 15
j_call: TRBJ2-1

cdr3_aa: CASSLEGGETQYF
cdr3_nt: TGTGCCAGCAGCTTGGAGGGCGGGGAGACCCAGTACTTC
clone_size: -
v_call: TRBV5-4
d_call: -
cdr3_length: 13
j_call: TRBJ2-5

cdr3_aa: CASSLALAAGGETQYF
cdr3_nt: TGTGCCAGCAGCTTAGCCCTAGCGGCCGGTGGGGAGACCCAGTACTTC
clone_size: -
v_call: TRBV7-2
d_call: TRBD2
cdr3_length: 16
j_call: TRBJ2-5

cdr3_aa: CASSEERSSYEQYF
cdr3_nt: TGTGCCAGCAGTGAAGAAAGGAGCTCCTACGAGCAGTACTTC
clone_size: -
v_call: TRBV2
d_call: -
cdr3_length: 14
j_call: TRBJ2-7

cdr3_aa: CSVVGTYEQYF
cdr3_nt: TGCAGCGTTGTGGGGACTTACGAGCAGTACTTC
clone_size: -
v_call: TRBV29-1
d_call: -
cdr3_length: 11
j_call: TRBJ2-7

cdr3_aa: CASSYSGGPQETQYF
cdr3_nt: TGTGCCAGCAGTTACTCCGGCGGCCCTCAAGAGACCCAGTACTTC
clone_size: few
v_call: TRBV6-5
d_call: -
cdr3_length: 15
j_call: TRBJ2-5

cdr3_aa: CASSSHYRGLGYGYTF
cdr3_nt: TGTGCCAGCAGCTCACATTACAGGGGGCTCGGCTATGGCTACACCTTC
clone_size: -
v_call: TRBV5-4
d_call: TRBD1
cdr3_length: 16
j_call: TRBJ1-2

cdr3_aa: CASSLPSGGRYEQFF
cdr3_nt: TGTGCCAGCAGTCTCCCTAGCGGGGGGCGCTATGAGCAGTTCTTC
clone_size: -
v_call: TRBV6-5
d_call: TRBD2
cdr3_length: 15
j_call: TRBJ2-1

cdr3_aa: CSVEVPRISYNEQFF
cdr3_nt: TGCAGCGTTGAAGTCCCCAGAATCTCCTACAATGAGCAGTTCTTC
clone_size: -
v_call: TRBV29-1
d_call: -
cdr3_length: 15
j_call: TRBJ2-1

cdr3_aa: CASSWLAGPYEQYF
cdr3_nt: TGTGCCAGCAGTTGGCTAGCGGGACCCTACGAGCAGTACTTC
clone_size: -
v_call: TRBV27
d_call: TRBD2
cdr3_length: 14
j_call: TRBJ2-7

cdr3_aa: CASSLEAGTYEQYF
cdr3_nt: TGTGCCAGCAGCTTAGAGGCAGGGACCTACGAGCAGTACTTC
clone_size: -
v_call: TRBV7-3
d_call: -
cdr3_length: 14
j_call: TRBJ2-7

cdr3_aa: CASGFAGQGRGYTF
cdr3_nt: TGTGCCAGCGGGTTCGCAGGACAGGGGCGAGGCTACACCTTC
clone_size: few
v_call: TRBV6-1
d_call: TRBD1
cdr3_length: 14
j_call: TRBJ1-2

cdr3_aa: CSVEITAEAFF
cdr3_nt: TGCAGCGTTGAAATAACAGCTGAAGCTTTCTTT
clone_size: -
v_call: TRBV29-1
d_call: -
cdr3_length: 11
j_call: TRBJ1-1

cdr3_aa: CASSQGPGGPDTQYF
cdr3_nt: TGTGCCAGCAGCCAGGGGCCGGGAGGGCCAGATACGCAGTATTTT
clone_size: -
v_call: TRBV5-4
d_call: TRBD2
cdr3_length: 15
j_call: TRBJ2-3

cdr3_aa: CASSLGTNFNNEQFF
cdr3_nt: TGTGCCAGCAGCCTTGGGACAAATTTCAACAATGAGCAGTTCTTC
clone_size: -
v_call: TRBV7-9
d_call: -
cdr3_length: 15
j_call: TRBJ2-1

cdr3_aa: CAWSVQGAPPLHF
cdr3_nt: TGTGCCTGGAGTGTACAAGGGGCCCCACCCCTCCACTTT
clone_size: few
v_call: TRBV30
d_call: -
cdr3_length: 13
j_call: TRBJ1-6

cdr3_aa: CASSLAGQGGGYTF
cdr3_nt: TGCGCCAGCAGCTTGGCGGGACAGGGCGGAGGCTACACCTTC
clone_size: -
v_call: TRBV5-1
d_call: TRBD1
cdr3_length: 14
j_call: TRBJ1-2

cdr3_aa: CASSSEMNTEAFF
cdr3_nt: TGTGCCAGCAGTTCCGAGATGAACACTGAAGCTTTCTTT
clone_size: -
v_call: TRBV27
d_call: -
cdr3_length: 13
j_call: TRBJ1-1

cdr3_aa: CASSPTGRPYEQYF
cdr3_nt: TGTGCCAGCTCACCGACAGGGCGGCCCTACGAGCAGTACTTC
clone_size: -
v_call: TRBV18
d_call: TRBD1
cdr3_length: 14
j_call: TRBJ2-7

cdr3_aa: CASSFGGGWGAGGINIQYF
cdr3_nt: TGTGCCAGCAGCTTCGGTGGGGGCTGGGGAGCGGGGGGTATAAACATTCAGTACTTC
clone_size: -
v_call: TRBV11-2
d_call: TRBD2
cdr3_length: 19
j_call: TRBJ2-4

cdr3_aa: CAISGSGTEAFF
cdr3_nt: TGTGCCATCAGTGGCAGTGGCACTGAAGCTTTCTTT
clone_size: -
v_call: TRBV10-3
d_call: -
cdr3_length: 12
j_call: TRBJ1-1

cdr3_aa: CASSTRTGGNEQFF
cdr3_nt: TGTGCCAGCAGCACTCGGACAGGGGGCAATGAGCAGTTCTTC
clone_size: -
v_call: TRBV5-5
d_call: TRBD1
cdr3_length: 14
j_call: TRBJ2-1

cdr3_aa: CASLGTSGTSYNEQFF
cdr3_nt: TGTGCCAGCCTCGGGACTAGCGGTACCTCCTACAATGAGCAGTTCTTC
clone_size: -
v_call: TRBV7-9
d_call: TRBD2
cdr3_length: 16
j_call: TRBJ2-1

cdr3_aa: CAWSPNLEAFF
cdr3_nt: TGTGCCTGGAGTCCTAACCTCGAAGCTTTCTTT
clone_size: few
v_call: TRBV30
d_call: -
cdr3_length: 11
j_call: TRBJ1-1

cdr3_aa: CASSLGQDRGKLFF
cdr3_nt: TGTGCCAGCAGTTTAGGACAGGACCGAGGAAAACTGTTTTTT
clone_size: -
v_call: TRBV28
d_call: TRBD1
cdr3_length: 14
j_call: TRBJ1-4

cdr3_aa: CASSLSLQETQYF
cdr3_nt: TGTGCCAGCAGCTTGTCTTTACAAGAGACCCAGTACTTC
clone_size: -
v_call: TRBV5-4
d_call: -
cdr3_length: 13
j_call: TRBJ2-5

cdr3_aa: CASSIRTGFGGYTF
cdr3_nt: TGTGCCAGTAGTATCCGGACAGGGTTCGGGGGCTACACCTTC
clone_size: few
v_call: TRBV19
d_call: TRBD1
cdr3_length: 14
j_call: TRBJ1-2

cdr3_aa: CASSESWLYNEQFF
cdr3_nt: TGTGCCAGCAGTGAAAGCTGGTTGTACAATGAGCAGTTCTTC
clone_size: once
v_call: TRBV2
d_call: -
cdr3_length: 14
j_call: TRBJ2-1

cdr3_aa: CASSTLPPSSHEQFF
cdr3_nt: TGCGCCAGCAGTACGCTACCCCCGAGCTCCCATGAGCAGTTCTTC
clone_size: few
v_call: TRBV10-2
d_call: -
cdr3_length: 15
j_call: TRBJ2-1

cdr3_aa: CATSREQGVFLMGSYNEQFF
cdr3_nt: TGTGCCACCAGCAGAGAACAGGGAGTTTTTTTAATGGGCTCCTACAATGAGCAGTTCTTC
clone_size: -
v_call: TRBV15
d_call: -
cdr3_length: 20
j_call: TRBJ2-1

cdr3_aa: CASSWGQRADTQYF
cdr3_nt: TGTGCCAGCAGCTGGGGACAGAGAGCAGATACGCAGTATTTT
clone_size: few
v_call: TRBV11-2
d_call: TRBD1
cdr3_length: 14
j_call: TRBJ2-3

cdr3_aa: CASSQDQGTSELRSFDEQFF
cdr3_nt: TGCGCCAGCAGCCAAGATCAGGGGACTAGCGAATTACGGAGTTTCGATGAGCAGTTCTTC
clone_size: few
v_call: TRBV4-3
d_call: TRBD2
cdr3_length: 20
j_call: TRBJ2-1

cdr3_aa: CSVASGIRSYEQYF
cdr3_nt: TGCAGCGTCGCTAGCGGGATCCGCTCCTACGAGCAGTACTTC
clone_size: few
v_call: TRBV29-1
d_call: TRBD2
cdr3_length: 14
j_call: TRBJ2-7

cdr3_aa: CASSSSRGTEAFF
cdr3_nt: TGTGCCAGCAGCTCATCCCGGGGGACTGAAGCTTTCTTT
clone_size: -
v_call: TRBV7-3
d_call: -
cdr3_length: 13
j_call: TRBJ1-1

cdr3_aa: CASSLTSDLDTQYF
cdr3_nt: TGTGCCAGCAGCCTTACTAGCGATCTGGATACGCAGTATTTT
clone_size: -
v_call: TRBV4-2
d_call: TRBD2
cdr3_length: 14
j_call: TRBJ2-3

cdr3_aa: CSVEGQGALRQFF
cdr3_nt: TGCAGCGTTGAAGGACAGGGGGCGCTTAGGCAGTTCTTC
clone_size: few
v_call: TRBV29-1
d_call: TRBD1
cdr3_length: 13
j_call: TRBJ2-1

cdr3_aa: CASSFQTGEYRRQYF
cdr3_nt: TGTGCCAGCAGCTTCCAAACAGGGGAGTACCGCCGCCAGTACTTC
clone_size: -
v_call: TRBV11-2
d_call: TRBD1
cdr3_length: 15
j_call: TRBJ2-7

cdr3_aa: CASKRDYSYEQYF
cdr3_nt: TGTGCCAGCAAAAGGGACTACTCCTACGAGCAGTACTTC
clone_size: -
v_call: TRBV5-4
d_call: TRBD2
cdr3_length: 13
j_call: TRBJ2-7

cdr3_aa: CASTRTGPSSGNTIYF
cdr3_nt: TGTGCCAGCACCCGGACAGGACCGAGCTCTGGAAACACCATATATTTT
clone_size: -
v_call: TRBV5-4
d_call: TRBD1
cdr3_length: 16
j_call: TRBJ1-3

cdr3_aa: CASSARDGGAETQYF
cdr3_nt: TGTGCCAGTAGCGCCCGGGACGGGGGAGCAGAGACCCAGTACTTC
clone_size: once
v_call: TRBV19
d_call: -
cdr3_length: 15
j_call: TRBJ2-5

cdr3_aa: CASSASIIGGQEAFF
cdr3_nt: TGTGCCAGCTCAGCGTCAATTATAGGCGGTCAAGAAGCTTTCTTT
clone_size: -
v_call: TRBV18
d_call: -
cdr3_length: 15
j_call: TRBJ1-1

cdr3_aa: CASSEVGTSYEQYF
cdr3_nt: TGTGCCAGCAGTGAGGTGGGGACTAGCTACGAGCAGTACTTC
clone_size: few
v_call: TRBV2
d_call: TRBD2
cdr3_length: 14
j_call: TRBJ2-7